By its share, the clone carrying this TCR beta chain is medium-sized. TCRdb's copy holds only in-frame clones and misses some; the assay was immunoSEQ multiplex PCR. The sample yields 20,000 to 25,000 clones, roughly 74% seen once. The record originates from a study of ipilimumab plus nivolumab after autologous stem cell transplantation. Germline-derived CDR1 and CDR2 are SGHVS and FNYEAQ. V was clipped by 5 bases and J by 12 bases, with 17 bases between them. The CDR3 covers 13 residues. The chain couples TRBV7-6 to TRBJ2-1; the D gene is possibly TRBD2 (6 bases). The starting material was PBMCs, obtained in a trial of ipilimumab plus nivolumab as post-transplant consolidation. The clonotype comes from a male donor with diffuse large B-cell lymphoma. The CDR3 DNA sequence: TGTGCCAGCAGCAGTGGGAGGCAGGAACGGCAGTTCTTC. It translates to CASSSGRQERQFF.